This is a list of T cell receptor beta chains from one sample in a study of blood T cell repertoires in COVID-19. Some clones are missing from TCRdb's copy, which holds only in-frame ones; the method was immunoSEQ multiplex PCR. Among about 210,000 clones listed, 81% were seen once. The sample consisted of PBMCs or T cells enriched from blood (not recorded which). The receptors stem from a woman between 45 and 65 years old with acute COVID-19. The CDR3 runs from the conserved cysteine through the conserved F or W. Each record gives: J gene, V gene, CDR3 protein.

TRBJ1-4 TRBV3-1/TRBV3-2 CASSQDGGGWEKLFF
TRBJ2-3 TRBV6-1 CASSEAVAGLHTQYF
TRBJ1-5 TRBV7-9 CASSLVGRAINQPQHF
TRBJ2-1 TRBV4-3 CASSQKRTDNEQFF
TRBJ2-3 TRBV7-9 CASSFMASTDTQYF
TRBJ1-3 TRBV5-1 CASSPGSSGNTIYF
TRBJ2-3 TRBV11-2 CASNLRTRDSTDTQYF
TRBJ2-1 TRBV7-9 CASSPRTSGRYNEQFF
TRBJ2-4 TRBV18 CASSPLEGNIQYF
TRBJ2-1 TRBV5-4 CASSLSGLAGSEQFF
TRBJ2-1 TRBV12-3/TRBV12-4 CASSFGGADEQFF
TRBJ1-6 TRBV19 CASRSNRGGAYNSPLHF
TRBJ1-2 TRBV10-3 CAISEPGTKTYGYTF
TRBJ1-2 TRBV28 CASTGYSGYTF
TRBJ2-7 TRBV5-1 CASSMEPGNNREQYF
TRBJ2-7 TRBV28 CASTESGPIYEQYF
TRBJ1-4 TRBV30 CAWRRELGTNEKLFF
TRBJ2-2 TRBV2 CASSGTRAGELFF
TRBJ1-5 TRBV7-8 CASSSLTREGQPQHF